The present entry profiles one T cell receptor beta chain with its context. What it recognizes is unknown. Trimming cost V 0 bases and J 5 bases, with 11 bases left between them. From germline, CDR1 is WNHNN and CDR2 SYGVQD (reference sequence). The CDR3 runs 14 residues. This sample stems from a study of cytomegalovirus exposure and HLA in healthy donors. Findings and caveats of the study: Later analysis identified several of the most significant clusters that appeared linked to common viral pathogens. The authors later linked a missense DCLRE1C variant to TCR beta V- and J-gene trimming. From TCR beta sequences, most subjects' HLA-A and HLA-B alleles were reportedly predicted accurately.

The PCR used 60 Vbeta and 13 Jbeta primers. Sequencing used immunoSEQ multiplex PCR; TCRdb keeps in-frame clones, though not all of them. The data show approximately 73,000 clones, with about 64% seen just once and 5.7% held by the top ten. What was sequenced was PBMCs. V is TRBV10-1 and J is TRBJ2-7, with a weak D call TRBD1 (6 bases). The receptor comes from a man aged 25 to 40 in good health and CMV-seropositive. The CDR3 nucleotides read TGCGCCAGCAGTGAGTCGGGGGACATAAACGAGCAGTACTTC. It encodes CASSESGDINEQYF.